Presented here are 13 T cell receptor beta chains from one specimen sequenced in a study of blood T cells in healthy people across ages. A second PCR, run for roughly 7 to 12 cycles, used a sample-barcoded 5' primer plus a J-beta primer mix. Each CDR3 protein is one row after TCRdb ran MiXCR on the 5' RACE reads. The sample has 600,000 to 900,000 distinct CDR3 sequences, 20% to 30% seen once. These sequences were also reported in another study, on T cells of mothers and their children.

Sequencing was performed on blood. These receptors originate from a boy younger than 18 in good health.

This clonotype has more than one count but fewer than ten. The chain couples TRBV4-2 to TRBJ1-3; 8 bases are a match to TRBD1. Germline trimming cut 3 bases from V and 3 bases from J; bases unmatched to any gene: 13. This CDR3 is 18 amino acids long. Germline loops: CDR1 LGHNA, CDR2 YNFKEQ. The CDR3 is CASSQAQNSGGGGNTIYF. CDR3 DNA: TGTGCCAGCAGCCAGGCTCAAAACTCAGGGGGCGGTGGAAACACCATATATTTT.

This clonotype was seen only a few times. This chain joins TRBV5-5 and TRBJ2-5; TRBD2 might be the D (5 bases). Near its end, the DNA agrees better with TRBJ2-1, so the J call may be wrong. The CDR3 consists of 15 residues. Germline V CDR1 and CDR2: SGHKS, YYEKEE (reference sequence). CDR3 protein: CASSLEGSQGNEQFF. The CDR3 DNA sequence: TGTGCCAGCAGCTTGGAAGGGAGCCAAGGCAATGAGCAGTTCTTC.

In this sample, this clonotype turned up a few times. This chain uses TRBV25-1 with TRBJ2-1; D is unclear. CDR3 length: 16 amino acids. Between the trimmed V and J ends, which lost 8 bases and 5 bases, there was a span of 22 bases. CDR1 MGHDK and CDR2 SYGVNS come from the germline V gene. The CDR3 coding sequence is TGTGCCAGCGAAGGAGCGACCGACGGTTTTCACAATGAGCAGTTCTTC. Its translation is CASEGATDGFHNEQFF.

This clonotype was observed a handful of times. The chain couples TRBV6-2 or TRBV6-3 to TRBJ2-2; a weak D match, TRBD1 (5 bases). Germline CDR1 and CDR2: MNHEY and SVGEGT. The CDR3 length is 12 residues. Trimming removed 6 bases at V and 5 bases at J, with 7 bases between. DNA of the CDR3: TGTGCCAGCAGACAGGTGACCGGGGAGCTGTTTTTT. This encodes CASRQVTGELFF.

This clonotype occurred a few times. V and J are TRBV12-3 or TRBV12-4 and TRBJ2-3; tentatively, D is TRBD1 or TRBD2 (6 bases each). V was cut by 6 bases and J by 0 bases, with 19 bases left in between. The CDR3 spans 17 residues. The chain's CDR3 is CASRLGPGAPSTDTQYF. The CDR3 DNA reads TGTGCCAGCAGATTGGGCCCGGGGGCTCCTAGCACAGATACGCAGTATTTT.

Only a few counts were recorded for this clonotype. This rearrangement joins TRBV5-8 to TRBJ2-1; TRBD1 matches 7 bases. Losses at the gene ends were 4 bases for V and 1 base for J; bases not matched to a gene: 8. Germline V gene sequence: CDR1 SGHTS, CDR2 YDEGEE. This CDR3 is built from 16 residues. DNA for the CDR3: TGTGCCAGCAGCGAAGGGACAGCCCTTTCCTACAATGAGCAGTTCTTC. It yields the protein CASSEGTALSYNEQFF.

The chain uses TRBV28 and TRBJ1-5; 8 positions agree with TRBD1. The CDR3 loop spans 14 amino acids. Germline V gene data show CDR1 as MDHEN and CDR2 as SYDVKM. With 6 bases clipped from V and 4 bases from J, the junction kept 5 bases outside the gene matches. CDR3 in DNA: TGTGCCAGCAGGACGGACAGGGAGAATCAGCCCCAGCATTTT. The encoded protein is CASRTDRENQPQHF. Full variable domain (remainder filled in from reference TRBV28 and TRBJ1-5): DVKVTQSSRYLVKRTGEKVFLECVQDMDHENMFWYRQDPGLGLRLIYFSYDVKMKEKGDIPEGYSVSREKKERFSLILESASTNQTSMYLCASRTDRENQPQHFGDGTRLSIL.

The genes are TRBV7-9 and TRBJ2-3; D gene ambiguous. V lost 5 bases and J 2 bases, leaving 17 bases between the germline ends. The germline V gene encodes CDR1 SEHNR and CDR2 FQNEAQ (reference sequence). There are 16 residues in the CDR3. Here the CDR3 reads CASSLPMGLSTDTQYF. The CDR3 DNA sequence: TGTGCCAGCAGCCTTCCGATGGGGTTGTCCACAGATACGCAGTATTTT.

The chain employs TRBV28 and TRBJ2-3; no firm D call. Trimming stripped 3 bases from V and 2 bases from J, with 12 bases between. The CDR3 contains 15 residues. CDR1 is MDHEN and CDR2 is SYDVKM in the germline V gene. The CDR3 DNA sequence: TGTGCCAGCAGTTTTAGTCACAGAAACACAGATACGCAGTATTTT. It translates to CASSFSHRNTDTQYF.

This clonotype was found a few times. The J gene is TRBJ2-2, the V gene TRBV5-1, with TRBD1 matching 7 bases. CDR3 length: 16 amino acids. The J segment lost 2 bases and the V segment lost 0 bases, leaving 4 bases of the junction unmatched. Germline values: CDR1 SGHRS, CDR2 YFSETQ. The CDR3 nucleotides are TGCGCCAGCAGCTTGGACGGGACAGCCAACACCGGGGAGCTGTTTTTT. Translated: CASSLDGTANTGELFF.

The rearrangement joins TRBV5-5 to TRBJ1-2; D possibly corresponds to TRBD1 (5 bases). Germline values: CDR1 SGHKS, CDR2 YYEKEE (reference sequence). The CDR3 totals 17 residues. V dropped 0 bases and J dropped 6 bases, with 21 bases sitting between them. The DNA of the CDR3 is TGTGCCAGCAGCTTGGTGGTAGGACAAATTCAGAACCATGGCTACACCTTC. This gives the protein CASSLVVGQIQNHGYTF. Supplemented by reference TRBV5-5 and TRBJ1-2, the full variable domain reads DAGVTQSPTHLIKTRGQQVTLRCSPISGHKSVSWYQQVLGQGPQFIFQYYEKEERGRGNFPDRFSARQFPNYSSELNVNALLLGDSALYLCASSLVVGQIQNHGYTFGSGTRLTVV.

The rearrangement links TRBV25-1 to TRBJ2-7; tentative D call: TRBD2 (7 bases). The CDR3 length is 13 residues. Germline CDR1 is MGHDK and CDR2 is SYGVNS. V shed 8 bases and J shed 6 bases, with 17 bases lying between them. The CDR3 DNA follows: TGTGCCAGCTCCATCCCGGGGGGCGTCGAGCAGTACTTC. Protein sequence: CASSIPGGVEQYF.

The chain has TRBV24-1 and TRBJ2-3, with TRBD2 as a possible D gene (7 bases). V lost 3 bases and J 2 bases, leaving 11 bases between the germline ends. The germline gives CDR1 KGHDR, CDR2 SFDVKD. This CDR3 has 15 amino acids. CDR3 loop: CATSDPGGPTDTQYF. The CDR3, as DNA: TGTGCCACCAGTGATCCCGGGGGGCCCACAGATACGCAGTATTTT.